A selection of T cell receptor beta chains follows, all from one sample in a study of Graves' ophthalmopathy and Graves' hyperthyroidism. TCRdb passed the multiplex PCR reads through MiXCR, listing each CDR3 protein once. The sample carries 650,000 to 800,000 distinct CDR3 sequences, about 40% recorded once. Sequencing used peripheral blood. The receptors shown here come from an adult man with Graves' ophthalmopathy. The CDR3 runs from the conserved cysteine through the conserved F or W.

TRBV2 CASKFQGEEKLFF
TRBV6-5 CASSARDREETQYF
TRBV5-4 CASSRTSGEQETQYF
TRBV6-5 CASSEVVGGQWRNTEAFF
TRBV10-3 CATTPGQGDQPQHF
TRBV24-1 CATSEGHFYGYTF
TRBV9 CASSVGTGQAEETQYF
TRBV5-5 CASSGDRGFGETQYF
TRBV24-1 CASSSLFMNTEAFF
TRBV4-1 CASSQDWVGETQYF
TRBV30 CAWNDLRDEQYF
TRBV6-6 CASSYSGQGGSDKQYF
TRBV20-1 CSARIDGTGDNQPQHF
TRBV6-1 CASSDTTDQPQHF
TRBV5-1 CASSPLPGQGAHEQYF
TRBV5-1 CASSGRDGGGNTEAFF
TRBV25-1 CASSAGRERGSQETQYF
TRBV12-3/TRBV12-4 CASSLALGRGNQPQHF
TRBV25-1 CASSAGAVYGYTF
TRBV10-1 CASRGGFPHEQYF
TRBV19 CASSASLNYGYTF
TRBV25-1 CASSSPGTGGRGTEAFF
TRBV7-6 CASSFTENYGYTF
TRBV12-3/TRBV12-4 CASSYGTGFEKLFF
TRBV11-1 CASSLGVRGGTRSNQPQHF
TRBV7-2 CASSNRVLGFGNTEAFF
TRBV15 CATSRPRTGANVLTF
TRBV15 CATSRDAGSSYDGYTF
TRBV15 CPTSRRFGDSLYF
TRBV19 CASRYPGTGSAFF
TRBV20-1 CSASPVGGTGGGNGYTF
TRBV20-1 CSATDRSNQPQHF
TRBV19 CASGRDRSNSGANVLTF
TRBV5-5 CASSQTTSGYEQYF
TRBV19 CASRGEGDQPQHF
TRBV7-2 CASSLGNRGTGELFF
TRBV7-2 CASSYYSPSGANVLTF
TRBV10-3 CAISARGFRNTIYF
TRBV2 CASRRLAGDYEQYF
TRBV2 CASSVQGGVEQYF
TRBV5-6 CASSPGTRPYEQYF
TRBV5-1 CASRGVPSYEQYF
TRBV12-3/TRBV12-4 CASSPNRVTGELFF
TRBV9 CASSTRRGEFNYGYTF
TRBV10-3 CASSYLGRENTEAFFGANVLTF
TRBV4-1 CASSRTQGAYEQYF
TRBV7-2 CASSWSVLVDSGANVLTF
TRBV19 CASSILQEGSTQYF
TRBV20-1 CSARGQVNTEAFF
TRBV19 CASHGAGEGEQYF
TRBV20-1 CSAGPTGPQETQYF
TRBV2 CASTLGQNTEAFF
TRBV7-3 CASSPDRGPITEAFF
TRBV25-1 CASSYSNRGTEAFF
TRBV7-2 CASSLIVWTGNTEAFF